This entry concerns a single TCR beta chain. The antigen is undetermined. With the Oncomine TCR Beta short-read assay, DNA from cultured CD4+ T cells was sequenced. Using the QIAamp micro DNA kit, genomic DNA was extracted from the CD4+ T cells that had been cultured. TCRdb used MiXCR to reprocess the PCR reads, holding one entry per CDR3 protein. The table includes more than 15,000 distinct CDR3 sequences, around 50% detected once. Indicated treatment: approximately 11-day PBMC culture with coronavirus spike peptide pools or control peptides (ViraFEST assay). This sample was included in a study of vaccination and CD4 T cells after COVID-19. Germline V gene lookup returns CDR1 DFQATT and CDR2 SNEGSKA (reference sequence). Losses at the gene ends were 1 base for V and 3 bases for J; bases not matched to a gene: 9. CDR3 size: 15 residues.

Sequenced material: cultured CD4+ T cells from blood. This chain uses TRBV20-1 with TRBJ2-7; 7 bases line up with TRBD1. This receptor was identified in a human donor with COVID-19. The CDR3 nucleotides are TGCAGTGCTAGAGCCGCCGGGACAGCGCTCTACGAGCAGTACTTC. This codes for CSARAAGTALYEQYF.